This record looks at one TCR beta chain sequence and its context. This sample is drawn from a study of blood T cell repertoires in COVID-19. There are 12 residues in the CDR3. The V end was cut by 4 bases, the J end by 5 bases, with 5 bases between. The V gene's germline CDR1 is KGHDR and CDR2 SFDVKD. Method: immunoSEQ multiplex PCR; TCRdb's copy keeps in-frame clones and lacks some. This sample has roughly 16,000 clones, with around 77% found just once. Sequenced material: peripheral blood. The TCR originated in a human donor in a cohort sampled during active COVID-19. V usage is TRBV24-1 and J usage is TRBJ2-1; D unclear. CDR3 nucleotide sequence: TGTGCCACCAGTGACCCTAACAATGAGCAGTTCTTC. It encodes CATSDPNNEQFF.